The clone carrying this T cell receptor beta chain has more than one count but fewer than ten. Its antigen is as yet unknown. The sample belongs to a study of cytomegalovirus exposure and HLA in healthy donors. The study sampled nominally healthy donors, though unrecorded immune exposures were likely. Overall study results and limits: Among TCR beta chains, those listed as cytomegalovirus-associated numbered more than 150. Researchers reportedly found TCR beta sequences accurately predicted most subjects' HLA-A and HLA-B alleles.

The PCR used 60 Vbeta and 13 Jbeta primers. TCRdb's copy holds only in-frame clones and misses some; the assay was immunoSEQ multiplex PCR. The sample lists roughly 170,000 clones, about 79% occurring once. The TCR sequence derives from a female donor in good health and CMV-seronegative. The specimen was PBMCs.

In nucleotides, the CDR3 is TGCGCCAGCAGCTTGAACGGGATTGGCACAGATACGCAGTATTTT. As protein: CASSLNGIGTDTQYF. The V and J genes are TRBV5-1 and TRBJ2-3; a possible D gene is TRBD2 (5 bases). V lost 1 base, J lost 1 base, and 10 bases lay in between. The CDR3 has 15 amino acids. Germline CDR1 and CDR2: SGHRS and YFSETQ.